This T cell receptor beta chain derives from a study of read filtering for tumor transcriptome and immune sequencing. Study-level information: Transcriptome libraries were built from DNase-treated RNA.

The V end was cut by 2 bases, the J end by 2 bases, with 13 bases between. The CDR3 is 14 amino acids. Per the germline V gene, CDR1 is DFQATT and CDR2 is SNEGSKA (reference sequence). The study's findings and limits: RNA-seq captured clonotypes less deeply and reliably than IR-seq.

This clonotype was counted many times. The antigen remains unidentified. From approximately 430 ng of RNA, a library with molecular barcoded alpha/delta and beta/gamma adaptors was made. In TCRdb, the reads were re-called with MiXCR into one record per CDR3 protein. The sample includes under 150,000 distinct CDR3 sequences, over 10% seen only once; the top ten take roughly 7.6%. Sampling of bone marrow took place during active disease in every patient. The genes are TRBV20-1 and TRBJ2-7; D not certain. Sequenced input: a population of CD138-negative cells sorted from bone marrow. This TCR came from a donor aged 40 or older with multiple myeloma. This CDR3 is CSARMPSLTYEQYF. In DNA form, the CDR3 reads TGCAGTGCTAGAATGCCCAGCCTTACCTACGAGCAGTACTTC.